This T cell receptor (beta chain) was sequenced in a study of response to subunit inactivated influenza vaccine. Worth noting for this clonotype: The antigen is not known.

MiXCR, run by TCRdb on the RT-PCR reads, gives a single entry per CDR3 protein. The sample holds 630,000 or so distinct CDR3 sequences, roughly 14% seen once. Germline CDR1 is SGDLS and CDR2 is YYNGEE. The trim removed 6 bases at V and 8 bases at J, leaving 10 bases unmatched. The CDR3 is made up of 15 amino acids. Notes on the study in general: It was the authors' suggestion that each seasonal influenza vaccination recruits few new T cells.

The chain employs TRBV9 and TRBJ2-1; the match to TRBD2 covers 11 bases. Sequenced here: PBMCs from blood, sampled 11 to 12 days after vaccination. The TCR comes from a man aged 45-65 years who received an inactivated influenza vaccine. CDR3 amino acids: CASTPGSSGGYEQFF. The CDR3 DNA is TGTGCCAGCACCCCAGGGTCTAGCGGGGGGTATGAGCAGTTCTTC. The variable domain in full, with the rest retrieved from reference TRBV9 and TRBJ2-1, is DSGVTQTPKHLITATGQRVTLRCSPRSGDLSVYWYQQSLDQGLQFLIQYYNGEERAKGNILERFSAQQFPDLHSELNLSSLELGDSALYFCASTPGSSGGYEQFFGPGTRLTVL.